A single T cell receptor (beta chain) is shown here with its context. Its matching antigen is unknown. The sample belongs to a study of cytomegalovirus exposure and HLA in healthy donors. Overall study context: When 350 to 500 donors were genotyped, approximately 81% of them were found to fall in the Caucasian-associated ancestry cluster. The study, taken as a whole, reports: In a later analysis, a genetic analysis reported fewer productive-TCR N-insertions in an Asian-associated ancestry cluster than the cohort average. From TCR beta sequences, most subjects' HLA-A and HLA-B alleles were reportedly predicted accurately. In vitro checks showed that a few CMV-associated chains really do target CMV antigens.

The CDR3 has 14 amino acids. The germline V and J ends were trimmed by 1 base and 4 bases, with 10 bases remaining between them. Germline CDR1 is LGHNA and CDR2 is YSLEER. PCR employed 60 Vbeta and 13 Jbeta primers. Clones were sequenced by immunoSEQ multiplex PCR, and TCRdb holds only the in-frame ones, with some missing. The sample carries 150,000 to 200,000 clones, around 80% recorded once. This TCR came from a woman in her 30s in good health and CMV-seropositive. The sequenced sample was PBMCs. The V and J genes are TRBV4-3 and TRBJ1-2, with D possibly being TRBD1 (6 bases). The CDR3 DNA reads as TGCGCCAGCAGCCAAGTACAGGGTGGCTATGGCTACACCTTC. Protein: CASSQVQGGYGYTF.